A single T cell receptor (beta chain) is shown here with its context. The antigen is not known. This entry is derived from a study of shared clonotypes between healthy human individuals. Study details: A couple of women and a few men aged 18 to 49 made up the donors.

Study findings and constraints: Naive subsets usually exceeded memory subsets in estimated richness.

For every subset, genomic DNA was evenly distributed across several immunoSEQ plates. Data came from immunoSEQ multiplex PCR; TCRdb stores just in-frame clones and leaves some out. The sample has millions of clones, 90% to 95% seen once. Germline loops: CDR1 MNHEY, CDR2 SVGAGI. V dropped 2 bases and J dropped 1 base, with 14 bases sitting between them. This CDR3 has 16 residues. Sequenced material: naive CD4+ T cells sorted from blood. The subset was: CD45RA+ positively selected. The chain employs TRBV6-5 and TRBJ2-5; D gene ambiguous. This TCR came from a young man in good health. CDR3 region: CASSYGRLSPQETQYF. CDR3 bases: TGTGCCAGCAGTTACGGCAGGTTATCCCCCCAAGAGACCCAGTACTTC.